These T cell receptor beta chains were read from a single sample in a study of blood T cells in healthy people across ages. One entry per CDR3 protein, called by TCRdb with MiXCR from the 5' RACE reads. Here the sample spans roughly 650,000 distinct CDR3 sequences, approximately 29% being singletons. The specimen sequenced was blood. Every receptor here comes from a woman of 80 years or more in good health. CDR3s leave out the opening cysteine and the closing phenylalanine or tryptophan. The D gene is left open where the match is weak.

>TRBV5-6|.|13
ASSLWGLNTNEQF
>TRBV5-1|TRBD1|13
ASSTTGTVAGGYT
>TRBV7-2|.|11
ASSSNMITEAF
>TRBV12-3/TRBV12-4|.|13
ASSFPPGGATEAF
>TRBV7-8|.|13
ASSLGYGSTETQY
>TRBV11-2|TRBD1|14
ASSLRLPGQHYEQY
>TRBV3-1|.|13
ASSLSAVFSYEQY
>TRBV5-1|.|9
ASSTINEQY
>TRBV20-1|.|12
SARDQLGAAPLH
>TRBV12-3/TRBV12-4|TRBD1|12
ASSDRGTGNTIY
>TRBV7-3|TRBD1|15
ASSLMGGTGVTGELF
>TRBV5-1|.|14
ASSLAGGGRYNEQF
>TRBV6-6|TRBD1|15
ASSYTWPGQGDQPQH
>TRBV7-8|.|12
ASSLIRAVGELF
>TRBV10-3|.|12
AMASVSSGNTIY
>TRBV11-2|.|11
ASSLRLFYEQF
>TRBV4-2|.|15
ASSQDSSGNFNYGYT
>TRBV6-5|.|11
ASSYASGHEAF
>TRBV9|.|13
ASSVADSPNQPQH
>TRBV2|.|12
ASNRGGNTGELF
>TRBV5-1|.|13
ASSRDDRVNTEAF
>TRBV4-1|.|16
ASSCQGGMTFGTDTQY
>TRBV3-1|.|13
ASSQLAGPQGEQF
>TRBV5-1|.|12
ASSAGDGSPTQY
>TRBV5-1|TRBD2|13
ASSGLAGGYNEQF
>TRBV5-1|TRBD1|12
ASSPKSRGSVLT
>TRBV27|.|13
ASSSYRSSYNEQF
>TRBV4-3|.|10
ASSQGNSPLH
>TRBV6-5|.|12
ASSRLDANEKLF
>TRBV9|TRBD1|13
ASSYRTGTNEKLF
>TRBV20-1|.|13
SARGAGRGNSPLH
>TRBV5-1|TRBD1|14
ASSARDRGLTYEQY
>TRBV7-2|TRBD1|15
ASSPDRGPSFLYEQY
>TRBV5-1|TRBD2|14
ASSNQRGSRTDTQY
>TRBV30|.|14
AWSYDLGQSNQPQH
>TRBV5-4|.|12
ASSPGVSNSPLH
>TRBV12-3/TRBV12-4|TRBD1|14
ASRLGQGGWNSPLH
>TRBV7-9|.|12
AKSCDVVSYEQY
>TRBV24-1|TRBD2|12
ATSQRGTYNEQY
>TRBV7-9|TRBD2|15
ASSLGTMGLALETQY
>TRBV2|TRBD1|13
ASRGDRGLSYEQY
>TRBV7-9|.|13
ASSPRAQAYNEQY
>TRBV20-1|.|12
SATTGLRGNEQF
>TRBV29-1|TRBD1|12
SVRGQQGATEAF
>TRBV18|.|11
ASSPDSLYGYT
>TRBV6-5|TRBD2|13
ASGVSGGLGDTQY
>TRBV18|.|13
ASSLLDEGSGGYT
>TRBV5-1|TRBD2|11
ASSPGLEGTQY
>TRBV7-9|.|13
ASQGRDLLDYGYT